These 16 T cell receptor beta chains came from one sample sequenced in a study of blood T cells in healthy people across ages. The second PCR ran about 6 to 12 cycles with a sample-barcoded 5' primer and J-beta primers. Each CDR3 protein is one row after TCRdb ran MiXCR on the 5' RACE reads. The table has about 1.5 million distinct CDR3 sequences, approximately 43% seen once. The sample was blood. Receptors originate from a woman between 18 and 30 years old in good health.

This clonotype was seen a few times. J is TRBJ2-1 and V is TRBV5-1, with a weak D call TRBD2 (5 bases). CDR1 and CDR2 (germline): SGHRS, YFSETQ. V was cut by 4 bases and J by 8 bases, with 16 bases left in between. The CDR3 is made up of 14 amino acids. This CDR3 is CASSVEAVTDEQFF. In nucleotides, the CDR3 is TGCGCCAGCAGCGTGGAGGCGGTGACCGATGAGCAGTTCTTC.

This clonotype was counted only a few times. The chain couples TRBV27 to TRBJ2-4; D call uncertain. The CDR3 extends over 13 amino acids. Germline V gene sequence: CDR1 MNHEY, CDR2 SMNVEV (reference sequence). The V end lost 8 bases, the J end lost 1 base, and 9 bases lay between the germline ends. The CDR3 DNA follows: TGTGCCAGCGGCCGGGTGGCCAAAAACATTCAGTACTTC. It is translated as CASGRVAKNIQYF.

This rearrangement joins TRBV29-1 to TRBJ2-3, with TRBD2 matching over 7 bases. Germline-derived CDR1 and CDR2 are SQVTM and ANQGSEA. V trimming: 7 bases; J trimming: 2 bases; junction bases outside the gene matches: 12. This CDR3 has 15 residues. The CDR3: CSAPRGTINTDTQYF. CDR3 coding DNA: TGCAGCGCCCCGCGTGGGACTATAAACACAGATACGCAGTATTTT.

This clonotype turned up a few times. The V gene is TRBV9, the J gene TRBJ1-2, with D hard to call. The CDR3 length is 14 residues. Trimming removed 0 bases from V and 0 bases from J, with 6 bases in between. The germline CDR1 and CDR2 sequences are SGDLS and YYNGEE. The CDR3 spells CASSVDAANYGYTF. The CDR3 DNA is TGTGCCAGCAGCGTAGACGCAGCTAACTATGGCTACACCTTC.

The chain combines TRBV20-1 with TRBJ2-1; D call uncertain. This CDR3 comprises 11 residues. The germline V and J ends were trimmed by 4 bases and 6 bases, with 7 bases remaining between them. Germline CDR1 and CDR2: DFQATT and SNEGSKA (reference sequence). DNA for the CDR3: TGCAGTGCTACCCGACGCAATGAGCAGTTCTTC. Amino acid sequence: CSATRRNEQFF.

This clonotype was seen many times. The chain recombines TRBV7-3 with TRBJ2-1; 11 nucleotides agree with TRBD2. Germline CDR1 is SGHTA and CDR2 is FQGTGA. This CDR3 contains 17 residues. V was pared by 1 base and J by 7 bases, with 9 bases of the junction left unmatched. The chain's CDR3 is CASSLIGRTSGFNEQFF. The DNA for the CDR3 is TGTGCCAGCAGCTTAATTGGGCGGACTAGCGGGTTTAATGAGCAGTTCTTC.

This clonotype has just a few counts. The gene calls are TRBV4-1 and TRBJ2-7; either TRBD1 or TRBD2 may fit D (6 bases each). Per germline, CDR1 MGHRA and CDR2 YSYEKL. Deletions cut 2 bases from V and 8 bases from J, with 13 bases between. CDR3 size: 13 residues. The CDR3 DNA is TGCGCCAGCAGCCAACTTAGGGGGGAGAAGCAGTACTTC. Its protein is CASSQLRGEKQYF.

V usage is TRBV4-3 and J usage is TRBJ2-5; D assignment may be TRBD1 or TRBD2 (5 bases each). CDR1 is LGHNA and CDR2 is YSLEER in the germline V gene. Trimming pared 1 base from V and 2 bases from J, leaving 11 bases between. The CDR3 is made up of 15 amino acids. CDR3 in DNA: TGCGCCAGCAGCCAAGGGGGACCGATGCAAGAGACCCAGTACTTC. It yields the protein CASSQGGPMQETQYF.

J is TRBJ1-3 and V is TRBV20-1; no clear D gene. In germline, CDR1 is DFQATT, CDR2 SNEGSKA (reference sequence). The germline V and J ends were trimmed by 4 bases and 4 bases, with 5 bases remaining between them. CDR3 length equals 11 residues. This chain's CDR3 is CSAMSGNTIYF. The CDR3 DNA is TGCAGTGCTATGTCAGGAAACACCATATATTTT.

This clonotype was seen a few times. The CDR3, as DNA: TGTGCCAGCAGCTCCTCTTGGGGCTCCTACGAGCAGTACTTC. It specifies CASSSSWGSYEQYF. The chain combines TRBV7-2 with TRBJ2-7, with D unclear. CDR3 length equals 14 residues. Trimming shortened V by 4 bases and J by 0 bases, and 10 bases separated the two germline ends. CDR1 and CDR2 (germline): SGHTA, FQGNSA.

The V call is TRBV10-3, the J call TRBJ1-1, with a weak D call TRBD1 (5 bases). The CDR3 runs 13 residues. Germline assignment: CDR1 ENHRY and CDR2 SYGVKD. The V end lost 4 bases, the J end lost 5 bases, and 11 bases lay between the germline ends. The chain's CDR3 is CAISGGVRTEAFF. DNA for the CDR3: TGTGCCATCAGTGGAGGGGTACGGACTGAAGCTTTCTTT.

About this clonotype: This could be a read error, since a much larger clone is one nucleotide away. The chain links TRBV6-1 to TRBJ2-3; TRBD1 or TRBD2 may be the D gene (5 bases each). The V end lost 2 bases, the J end lost 1 base, and 10 bases lay between the germline ends. The germline gives CDR1 MNHNS, CDR2 SASEGT. This CDR3 is built from 15 residues. CDR3 DNA: TGTGCCAGCAGTGAATCAAGAGGGGGCACAGATACGCAGTATTTT. Its protein product is CASSESRGGTDTQYF.

This clonotype was detected ten times or more. The rearrangement joins TRBV4-3 to TRBJ1-2; D possibly corresponds to TRBD1 (5 bases). The CDR3 spans 14 residues. Germline CDR1 is LGHNA and CDR2 is YSLEER. The V gene lost 3 bases and the J gene lost 3 bases, with 11 bases spanning the gap. CDR3 amino acids: CASSHGTADYGYTF. The CDR3 DNA reads as TGCGCCAGCAGCCACGGGACTGCGGACTATGGCTACACCTTC.

V is TRBV15 and J is TRBJ1-2; D uncertain. The germline V gene has CDR1 LNHNV and CDR2 YYDKDF (reference sequence). The V end was cut by 0 bases, the J end by 4 bases, with 12 bases between. This CDR3 is built from 15 residues. The CDR3 spells CATSRDTPSGYGYTF. The CDR3 region has the DNA TGTGCCACCAGCAGAGATACCCCCAGCGGCTATGGCTACACCTTC.

About this clonotype itself: This may come from a read error, since a much larger clone is one base off. V and J are TRBV12-3 or TRBV12-4 and TRBJ2-7; 8 nucleotides agree with TRBD1. The CDR3 spans 14 residues. Trimming at V came to 6 bases and at J to 7 bases, leaving 11 bases not matched to a gene. The CDR3 DNA reads TGTGCCAGCAGCCCGACAGGGGCGGACAATGAGCAGTACTTC. Translation: CASSPTGADNEQYF.

This clonotype was detected only a few times. This rearrangement joins TRBV2 to TRBJ2-7; unclear D gene. With the DNA end fitting TRBJ2-5 better, the J assignment may be wrong. This CDR3 comprises 12 residues. Germline V lookup: CDR1 SNHLY, CDR2 FYNNEI. CDR3 residues: CASSERRETQYF. The CDR3 bases are TGTGCCAGCAGTGAACGTAGGGAGACCCAGTACTTC.